Listed below are T cell receptor beta chains from one sample, sequenced in a study of blood T cell repertoires in COVID-19. Assay: immunoSEQ multiplex PCR; the TCRdb copy retains only in-frame clones and omits some. Among approximately 270,000 clones listed, around 93% were seen once. The sample comprised PBMCs or T cells enriched from blood (not recorded which). The source of these receptors is a middle-aged man who had been exposed to COVID-19. CDR3s include the opening cysteine and the closing phenylalanine or tryptophan. The D gene is left open where the match is weak. Rows may omit the clone size; those that give it use once, few, many or a size class.

.,TRBD1,TRBV5-4,TRBJ1-2,TGTGCCAGCAGCTTGGAGGTCGACAGGGCCTATGGCTACACCTTC,CASSLEVDRAYGYTF
.,.,TRBV4-1,TRBJ2-7,TGCGCCAGCAGCCAAGGGTCCGGGAATCCCTACGAGCAGTACTTC,CASSQGSGNPYEQYF
.,TRBD1,TRBV9,TRBJ1-1,TGTGCCAGCAGCGCGGGACAGGGCTGGAACACTGAAGCTTTCTTT,CASSAGQGWNTEAFF
.,TRBD1,TRBV5-1,TRBJ2-1,TGCGCCAGCAGCTTGTCAGGGGGTGACAATGAGCAGTTCTTC,CASSLSGGDNEQFF
.,.,TRBV15,TRBJ2-1,TGTGCCACCGCGGGGGCGACGCTCGTCAATGAGCAGTTCTTC,CATAGATLVNEQFF
.,.,TRBV13,TRBJ2-1,TGTGCCAGCAGCGCTATCCCTGGGATTGGAGGGAATGAGCAGTTCTTC,CASSAIPGIGGNEQFF
.,.,TRBV12-3/TRBV12-4,TRBJ2-7,TGTGCCAGTTCACAGGGATACGAGCAGTACTTC,CASSQGYEQYF
.,.,TRBV5-1,TRBJ2-1,TGCGCCAGCAGCTTGAGACAAGTCAATGAGCAGTTCTTC,CASSLRQVNEQFF
.,TRBD2,TRBV2,TRBJ2-7,TGTGCCAGCAGTTTGGTTTCTAGCGGGAGTACGGCGTACGAGCAGTACTTC,CASSLVSSGSTAYEQYF
.,.,TRBV18,TRBJ1-1,TGTGCCAGCTCACCGAACGGGGGAGGTGACACTGAAGCTTTCTTT,CASSPNGGGDTEAFF
.,.,TRBV7-9,TRBJ2-3,TGTGCCAGCAGCTCCGCGGGGTCAGACACAGATACGCAGTATTTT,CASSSAGSDTDTQYF
.,.,TRBV9,TRBJ1-1,TGTGCCAGCAGCGTAACGACAGTGAACACTGAAGCTTTCTTT,CASSVTTVNTEAFF
.,TRBD2,TRBV11-3,TRBJ2-1,TGTGCCAGCAGCTTAAGTTACGGGAGGGACAATGAGCAGTTCTTC,CASSLSYGRDNEQFF
.,TRBD2,TRBV28,TRBJ2-3,TGTGCCAGCAGTCAATTAGCCGCGATAGCGGGAGTGGAAGATACGCAGTATTTT,CASSQLAAIAGVEDTQYF
.,TRBD2,TRBV5-4,TRBJ2-2,TGTGCCAGCAGCTGGGGTAGCGGGACGAACACCGGGGAGCTGTTTTTT,CASSWGSGTNTGELFF
.,.,TRBV11-3,TRBJ2-3,TGTGCCAGCAGCTTAAATCCCCCGGTATTCACAGATACGCAGTATTTT,CASSLNPPVFTDTQYF
.,.,TRBV6-2/TRBV6-3,TRBJ1-3,TGTGCCAGCAGTTACTTTTCGTTTGGAAACACCATATATTTT,CASSYFSFGNTIYF
.,.,TRBV30,TRBJ1-2,TGTGCCTGGAGTGTGGGCTCTAACTATGGCTACACCTTC,CAWSVGSNYGYTF
.,.,TRBV5-5,TRBJ1-6,TGTGCCAGCAGCTTGGCCCCTACAGCCCCGGTGAATTCACCCCTCCACTTT,CASSLAPTAPVNSPLHF
once,.,TRBV7-8,TRBJ2-2,TGTGCCAGCAGCCCAAAAACAGGGACGAACACCGGGGAGCTGTTTTTT,CASSPKTGTNTGELFF
few,.,TRBV5-5,TRBJ2-6,TGTGCCAGCAGCTTGATGCAGTCCGCTAGCTCTGGGGCCAACGTCCTGACTTTC,CASSLMQSASSGANVLTF
once,TRBD2,TRBV28,TRBJ2-3,TGTGCCAGCAGGCGGGGGTACACAGATACGCAGTATTTT,CASRRGYTDTQYF
.,.,TRBV2,TRBJ1-1,TGTGCCAGCATGGCGAACACTGAAGCTTTCTTT,CASMANTEAFF